These 8 T cell receptor beta chains were sequenced from one sample in a study of blood T cell repertoires in COVID-19. TCRdb's copy holds only in-frame clones and misses some; the assay was immunoSEQ multiplex PCR. The sample yields 70,000 or so clones, 75% to 80% seen once. The sequenced material came from peripheral blood. These receptors were taken from a human donor in a cohort sampled during active COVID-19.

The gene calls are TRBV25-1 and TRBJ2-1; weak D call: TRBD1 (6 bases). Between the trimmed V and J ends, which lost 0 bases and 8 bases, there was a span of 17 bases. From germline, CDR1 is MGHDK and CDR2 SYGVNS. CDR3 length equals 16 residues. CDR3 DNA: TGTGCCAGCAGTGAATACAGGGGCGATTCAGTGGATGAGCAGTTCTTC. It codes for CASSEYRGDSVDEQFF.

The chain has TRBV9 and TRBJ2-1; TRBD2 might be the D (5 bases). Trimming removed 1 base at V and 6 bases at J, with 14 bases between. Germline V gives CDR1 SGDLS, CDR2 YYNGEE. The CDR3 consists of 15 residues. The CDR3 spells CASSVPGSPGNEQFF. The CDR3 DNA reads TGTGCCAGCAGCGTACCTGGGAGCCCGGGCAATGAGCAGTTCTTC.

This clone appeared a single time. As DNA, the CDR3 is TGTGCCAGCAGTTCAACGAGGGGGCGTCACGAGCAGTACTTC. It codes for CASSSTRGRHEQYF. This sequence joins TRBV6-2 or TRBV6-3 and TRBJ2-7; 7 bases align to TRBD1. The V segment lost 4 bases and the J segment 5 bases; nucleotides outside the gene matches: 8. The CDR3 totals 14 residues. Germline V CDR1 and CDR2: MNHEY, SVGEGT.

The chain links TRBV3-1 (or the pseudogene TRBV3-2) to TRBJ1-1; 7 bases match TRBD1. Germline V gene data show CDR1 as LGHDT and CDR2 as YNNKEL (reference sequence). The CDR3 is made up of 14 amino acids. V lost 5 bases, J lost 5 bases, and 8 bases stayed unmatched. The CDR3 spells CASSFTGVQTEAFF. As DNA, the CDR3 is TGTGCCAGCAGCTTCACAGGGGTACAAACTGAAGCTTTCTTT.

The chain carries TRBV30 and TRBJ2-5, with 8 bases aligning to TRBD2. After removal of 3 bases from V and 5 bases from J, the junction contained 8 bases not matched to a gene. Looked up from germline, CDR1 is GTSNPN and CDR2 is SVGIG (reference sequence). The CDR3 is 14 residues long. This chain's CDR3 is CAWRLGRARETQYF. DNA of the CDR3: TGTGCCTGGAGACTCGGGAGGGCCAGGGAGACCCAGTACTTC.

This chain uses TRBV19 with TRBJ1-3, with unresolved D. Trimming took off 7 bases at V and 4 bases at J, with 17 bases between the two ends. Looked up from germline, CDR1 is LNHDA and CDR2 is SQIVND (reference sequence). The CDR3 extends over 15 amino acids. The CDR3 loop is CASIPGPTAGNTIYF. The CDR3, as DNA: TGTGCCAGTATCCCTGGGCCCACTGCCGGAAACACCATATATTTT.

This chain joins TRBV11-1 and TRBJ2-5; TRBD1 matches at 10 bases. The CDR3 is 14 amino acids. Trimming removed 3 bases from V and 2 bases from J; junction bases left unmatched: 0. Germline CDR1 reads SGHAT; CDR2 reads FQDESV (reference sequence). CDR3 in amino acids: CASSLGQGQETQYF. The CDR3 coding sequence is TGTGCCAGCAGCTTGGGACAGGGGCAAGAGACCCAGTACTTC.

The rearrangement joins TRBV5-8 to TRBJ1-2, with D uncertain. Germline CDR1 and CDR2: SGHTS and YDEGEE. The V and J ends lost 2 bases and 4 bases respectively, with 9 bases between them. The CDR3 extends over 13 amino acids. The CDR3 DNA reads as TGTGCCAGCAGCTTCCGCTCCAGCTATGGCTACACCTTC. This translates into CASSFRSSYGYTF.